Listed here are 24 T cell receptor beta chains from one sample, sequenced in a study of blood T cell repertoires in COVID-19. Data came from immunoSEQ multiplex PCR; TCRdb stores just in-frame clones and leaves some out. The table shows fewer than 40,000 clones, with 89% occurring only once. The material sequenced was peripheral blood. The receptor set was obtained from a human donor in a cohort sampled during active COVID-19.

This clone was seen more than once but under ten times. CDR3 DNA: TGCGCCAGCAGCTGGACGACAGGGGCCTACGAGCAGTACTTC. This sequence encodes CASSWTTGAYEQYF. The chain has TRBV5-1 and TRBJ2-7, with 8 bases fitting TRBD1. This CDR3 contains 14 residues. The germline CDR1 and CDR2 sequences are SGHRS and YFSETQ. Losses at the gene ends were 3 bases for V and 2 bases for J; bases not matched to a gene: 4.

The rearrangement links TRBV5-4 to TRBJ2-1; 10 nucleotides line up with TRBD2. CDR3 size: 14 residues. Trimming took 2 bases from V and 8 from J; bases not matched to a gene: 4. Germline CDR1 SGHNT, CDR2 YYREEE (reference sequence). Written as DNA, the CDR3 is TGTGCCAGCAGCTTAGCGGGAGGGAGGGATGAGCAGTTCTTC. Amino acids: CASSLAGGRDEQFF.

The rearrangement joins TRBV27 to TRBJ2-7; 7 positions agree with TRBD1. This CDR3 comprises 15 residues. The V and J ends lost 7 bases and 3 bases, in that order; junction bases with no gene match: 12. CDR1 and CDR2 from the germline V gene are MNHEY and SMNVEV (reference sequence). As DNA, the CDR3 is TGTGCCAGCAAGACCACAGGGGTGGGATTCTACGAGCAGTACTTC. It specifies CASKTTGVGFYEQYF.

CDR3 nucleotide sequence: TGTGCCAGCAGTGAGAGGACTAGCGGGGGGTTACAAGAGACCCAGTACTTC. Its translation is CASSERTSGGLQETQYF. J is TRBJ2-5 and V is TRBV2; 14 positions match TRBD2. Germline V gene data show CDR1 as SNHLY and CDR2 as FYNNEI. Trimming removed 3 bases from V and 2 bases from J; junction bases left unmatched: 5. The CDR3 consists of 17 residues. Complete variable domain (other parts from reference TRBV2 and TRBJ2-5): EPEVTQTPSHQVTQMGQEVILRCVPISNHLYFYWYRQILGQKVEFLVSFYNNEISEKSEIFDDQFSVERPDGSNFTLKIRSTKLEDSAMYFCASSERTSGGLQETQYFGPGTRLLVL.

Written as DNA, the CDR3 is TGTGCCAGCCGACCGGGGACTAGCACAGATACGCAGTATTTT. Translating it yields CASRPGTSTDTQYF. The chain couples TRBV9 to TRBJ2-3, with D perhaps matching TRBD2 (6 bases). V was cut by 7 bases and J by 0 bases, with 12 bases left in between. The CDR3 consists of 14 residues. Germline CDR1 and CDR2: SGDLS and YYNGEE.

This chain links TRBV3-1 (or the pseudogene TRBV3-2) with TRBJ1-4; TRBD1 aligns across 7 bases. The CDR3 is 13 amino acids. The junction had 4 bases not matched to a gene; V was cut back by 1 base and J by 11 bases. Germline CDR1 is LGHDT and CDR2 is YNNKEL (reference sequence). CDR3 in DNA: TGTGCCAGCAGCCAAGGAGACAGGGAGAAACTGTTTTTT. It translates to CASSQGDREKLFF.

This clone has just one count. The gene calls are TRBV4-1 and TRBJ2-1; the D gene is possibly TRBD2 (5 bases). V dropped 0 bases and J dropped 8 bases, with 14 bases sitting between them. Germline CDR1 MGHRA, CDR2 YSYEKL. This CDR3 contains 15 residues. The CDR3 loop reads CASSQDRWIGDEQFF. The CDR3 nucleotides are TGCGCCAGCAGCCAAGATCGGTGGATCGGGGATGAGCAGTTCTTC.

The chain combines TRBV6-1 with TRBJ1-4; D gene unclear. Trimming took 3 bases from V and 8 from J, leaving 13 bases between them. The CDR3 consists of 14 residues. The germline V gene encodes CDR1 MNHNS and CDR2 SASEGT. CDR3 in amino acids: CASSERWVGEKLFF. The CDR3 nucleotides are TGTGCCAGCAGTGAGCGGTGGGTTGGGGAAAAACTGTTTTTT.

The gene calls are TRBV5-1 and TRBJ2-3; TRBD1 matches 7 bases. Per the germline V gene, CDR1 is SGHRS and CDR2 is YFSETQ. V lost 3 bases, J lost 1 base, and 5 bases stayed unmatched. The CDR3 has 15 residues. In DNA form, the CDR3 reads TGCGCCAGCAGCTCGACAGGGACCGGCACAGATACGCAGTATTTT. This codes for CASSSTGTGTDTQYF. Combining the CDR3 with reference TRBV5-1 and TRBJ2-3 gives the whole variable domain KAGVTQTPRYLIKTRGQQVTLSCSPISGHRSVSWYQQTPGQGLQFLFEYFSETQRNKGNFPGRFSGRQFSNSRSEMNVSTLELGDSALYLCASSSTGTGTDTQYFGPGTRLTVL.

The genes are TRBV6-5 and TRBJ1-5, with 7 bases identical to TRBD1. Germline CDR1 is MNHEY and CDR2 is SVGAGI. This CDR3 comprises 12 residues. V lost 7 bases and J lost 5; bases outside the gene matches: 2. For the CDR3, the DNA is TGTGCCAGCACAGACAGGGATCAGCCCCAGCATTTT. Amino acids: CASTDRDQPQHF.

The sample holds one count of this clone. The chain uses TRBV5-6 and TRBJ2-1, with TRBD2 matching over 8 bases. The CDR3 extends over 15 amino acids. The junction had 4 bases not matched to a gene; V was cut back by 5 bases and J by 0 bases. The germline V gene encodes CDR1 SGHDT and CDR2 YYEEEE. Written as DNA, the CDR3 is TGTGCCAGCAGTCGGGGGGGCAGCTCCTACAATGAGCAGTTCTTC. Its protein product is CASSRGGSSYNEQFF.

This clone was found once. The chain couples TRBV7-9 to TRBJ2-1; D perhaps matches TRBD1 (5 bases). Per germline, CDR1 SEHNR and CDR2 FQNEAQ (reference sequence). This CDR3 has 12 amino acids. DNA of the CDR3: TGTGCGTACAGGAGCTCCTACAATGAGCAGTTCTTC. This encodes CAYRSSYNEQFF.

J is TRBJ1-4 and V is TRBV28; weak D call: TRBD1 (6 bases). The germline CDR1 and CDR2 sequences are MDHEN and SYDVKM. The CDR3 covers 13 residues. V was cut by 8 bases and J by 5 bases, with 12 bases left in between. Here the CDR3 DNA reads TGTGCCAGCCACGGGACATACAATGAAAAACTGTTTTTT. Translation gives CASHGTYNEKLFF.

The rearrangement uses TRBV5-6 and TRBJ2-2; 8 positions agree with TRBD1. Germline CDR1 reads SGHDT; CDR2 reads YYEEEE. Losses at the gene ends were 0 bases for V and 7 bases for J; bases not matched to a gene: 2. The CDR3 is made up of 14 amino acids. The CDR3 coding sequence is TGTGCCAGCAGCTTGGGACAGGGGATCGGGGAGCTGTTTTTT. Protein sequence: CASSLGQGIGELFF.

This clone was seen a handful of times. This rearrangement joins TRBV5-1 to TRBJ1-6; the D gene is possibly TRBD1 (5 bases). With 2 bases removed from V and 9 bases from J, the gap between germline ends came to 12 bases. Germline-derived CDR1 and CDR2 are SGHRS and YFSETQ. This CDR3 spans 14 amino acids. The CDR3 loop reads CASSLVQEGSPLHF. In DNA form, the CDR3 reads TGCGCCAGCAGCTTAGTACAGGAAGGTTCACCCCTCCACTTT.

The chain joins TRBV5-6 to TRBJ1-1; 8 bases align to TRBD1. Germline CDR1 SGHDT, CDR2 YYEEEE. The ends lost 4 bases at V and 1 base at J; junction bases unmatched: 3. This CDR3 has 14 residues. This CDR3 is CASSVGTGNTEAFF. CDR3 DNA sequence: TGTGCCAGCAGCGTTGGGACAGGGAACACTGAAGCTTTCTTT.

The rearrangement joins TRBV5-1 to TRBJ1-6; TRBD1 agrees at 7 bases. Unmatched junction bases numbered 7, after V lost 4 bases and J lost 9 bases. There are 14 residues in the CDR3. Germline CDR1 SGHRS, CDR2 YFSETQ. CDR3 DNA sequence: TGCGCCAGCAGCCCAGACAGGGCCGGTTCACCCCTCCACTTT. Its protein is CASSPDRAGSPLHF.

The chain's CDR3 is CASSEVGGSSYNSPLHF. The DNA of the CDR3 is TGTGCCAGCAGTGAAGTCGGGGGGAGCTCCTATAATTCACCCCTCCACTTT. The chain recombines TRBV6-1 with TRBJ1-6; tentative D call: TRBD1 (5 bases). Germline loops: CDR1 MNHNS, CDR2 SASEGT. With 1 base removed from V and 0 bases from J, the gap between germline ends came to 10 bases. This CDR3 is 17 amino acids long.

The chain employs TRBV21-1 and TRBJ2-3; the table calls TRBD2, which could not be checked here. TRBV21-1 is a pseudogene locus. The CDR3 runs 17 residues. The CDR3 loop reads CATHTGVVAGITDTQYF. The CDR3, as DNA: TGTGCCACTCACACCGGGGTGGTGGCAGGAATCACAGATACGCAGTATTTT.

The gene calls are TRBV11-2 and TRBJ2-3, with D tentatively TRBD1 (6 bases). V was shortened by 1 base and J by 5 bases, with 10 bases between the two germline ends. The CDR3 runs to 14 residues. Germline loops: CDR1 SGHAT, CDR2 FQNNGV. In nucleotides, the CDR3 is TGTGCCAGCAGCTTAGCAGGGGAGCGAGATACGCAGTATTTT. This encodes CASSLAGERDTQYF.

V gene TRBV19 combines with J gene TRBJ2-3, with 9 bases identical to TRBD1. The CDR3 spans 14 residues. CDR1 is LNHDA, CDR2 SQIVND, per germline (reference sequence). With 6 bases clipped from V and 1 base from J, the junction kept 2 bases outside the gene matches. The DNA of the CDR3 is TGTGCCAGTAGGGGACAGGGCGGCACAGATACGCAGTATTTT. The encoded protein is CASRGQGGTDTQYF.

The V and J genes are TRBV6-2 or TRBV6-3 and TRBJ2-7; TRBD2 might be the D (7 bases). Germline V gives CDR1 MNHEY, CDR2 SVGEGT. Trimming stripped 5 bases from V and 0 bases from J, with 14 bases between. This CDR3 has 15 residues. The DNA for the CDR3 is TGTGCCAGCAGTCCCGCAGGGGAGGGCTCCTACGAGCAGTACTTC. This sequence encodes CASSPAGEGSYEQYF.

The chain joins TRBV10-1 to TRBJ2-1, with D possibly being TRBD2 (6 bases). This CDR3 has 14 amino acids. Germline CDR1 WNHNN, CDR2 SYGVQD (reference sequence). Trimming stripped 2 bases from V and 5 bases from J, with 10 bases between. CDR3 sequence reads: CASSEGGVDNEQFF. The CDR3 DNA follows: TGCGCCAGCAGTGAGGGCGGGGTGGACAATGAGCAGTTCTTC.

The gene calls are TRBV5-1 and TRBJ1-3, with TRBD1 identical over 11 bases. Germline loops: CDR1 SGHRS, CDR2 YFSETQ. This CDR3 contains 18 residues. V lost 3 bases to trimming and J lost 2 bases; unmatched junction nucleotides: 10. Here the CDR3 reads CASSSQPPGQGAGNTIYF. In nucleotides, the CDR3 is TGCGCCAGCAGCTCCCAACCCCCGGGACAGGGGGCTGGAAACACCATATATTTT.